This T cell receptor beta chain was sequenced in a study of blood T cells in healthy people across ages. General study results and limits: A roughly linear fall in TCR beta diversity per million T cells was seen with increasing age.

A J-beta primer mix and a sample-barcoded 5' primer were used in a second PCR of roughly 7 to 12 cycles. TCRdb used MiXCR to reprocess the 5' RACE reads, holding one entry per CDR3 protein. The profile shows around 1.5 million distinct CDR3 sequences, 30% to 35% of them singletons. In its sample, this clonotype was seen a few times. Its antigen is unknown. Each donor supplied roughly 9.2 milliliters of peripheral blood. This CDR3 is built from 15 residues. Trimming stripped 4 bases from V and 3 bases from J, with 16 bases between. Germline CDR1 and CDR2: SGDLS and YYNGEE. J is TRBJ1-2 and V is TRBV9; D gene uncertain. The sample was blood. This receptor was identified in a woman in her thirties in good health. The CDR3 loop reads CASSPRPGEDYGYTF. For the CDR3, the DNA is TGTGCCAGCAGCCCCAGACCTGGGGAAGACTATGGCTACACCTTC.